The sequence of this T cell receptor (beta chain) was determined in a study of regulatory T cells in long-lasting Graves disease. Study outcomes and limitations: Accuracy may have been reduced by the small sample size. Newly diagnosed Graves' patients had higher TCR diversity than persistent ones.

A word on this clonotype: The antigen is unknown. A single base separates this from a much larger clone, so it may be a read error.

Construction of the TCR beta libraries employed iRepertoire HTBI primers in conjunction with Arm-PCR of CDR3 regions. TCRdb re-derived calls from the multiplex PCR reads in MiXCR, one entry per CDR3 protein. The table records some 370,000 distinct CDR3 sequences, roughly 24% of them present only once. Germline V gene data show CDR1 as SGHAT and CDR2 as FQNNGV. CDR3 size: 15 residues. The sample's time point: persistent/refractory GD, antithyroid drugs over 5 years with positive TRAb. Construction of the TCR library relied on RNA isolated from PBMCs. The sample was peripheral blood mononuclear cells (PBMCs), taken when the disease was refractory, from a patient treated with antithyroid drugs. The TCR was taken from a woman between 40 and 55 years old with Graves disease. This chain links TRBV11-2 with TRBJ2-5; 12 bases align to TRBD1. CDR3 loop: CAGSSGTGGLKTQYF. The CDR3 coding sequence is TGTGCCGGCAGCTCCGGGACAGGGGGCTTGAAGACCCAGTACTTC.